This T cell receptor beta chain stems from a study of cytomegalovirus exposure and HLA in healthy donors. Study conclusions and caveats: High specificity and sensitivity for cytomegalovirus status were reported for the classifier.

Germline V gene data show CDR1 as ENHRY and CDR2 as SYGVKD. Trimming removed 0 bases at V and 3 bases at J, with 14 bases between. The CDR3 is 17 amino acids. Note on this clone: Its target is unknown.

Both 60 Vbeta primers and 13 Jbeta primers went into the PCR. Under the authors' procedure: Later, an analysis found 75 million to 90 million unique TCR beta chains, and approximately 10 million of these were shared. Sequencing used immunoSEQ multiplex PCR; TCRdb keeps in-frame clones, though not all of them. V, J and clone size were drawn from that table, and D and trimming were deduced from the DNA. The table includes roughly 240,000 clones, over 75% detected once. The sequence came from a boy younger than 18 in good health and CMV-seronegative. J is TRBJ2-2 and V is TRBV10-3; D remains ambiguous. The sequenced sample consisted of PBMCs. CDR3 amino acids: CAISESNPSEDTGELFF. CDR3 bases: TGTGCCATCAGTGAGTCGAACCCTAGTGAGGACACCGGGGAGCTGTTTTTT.